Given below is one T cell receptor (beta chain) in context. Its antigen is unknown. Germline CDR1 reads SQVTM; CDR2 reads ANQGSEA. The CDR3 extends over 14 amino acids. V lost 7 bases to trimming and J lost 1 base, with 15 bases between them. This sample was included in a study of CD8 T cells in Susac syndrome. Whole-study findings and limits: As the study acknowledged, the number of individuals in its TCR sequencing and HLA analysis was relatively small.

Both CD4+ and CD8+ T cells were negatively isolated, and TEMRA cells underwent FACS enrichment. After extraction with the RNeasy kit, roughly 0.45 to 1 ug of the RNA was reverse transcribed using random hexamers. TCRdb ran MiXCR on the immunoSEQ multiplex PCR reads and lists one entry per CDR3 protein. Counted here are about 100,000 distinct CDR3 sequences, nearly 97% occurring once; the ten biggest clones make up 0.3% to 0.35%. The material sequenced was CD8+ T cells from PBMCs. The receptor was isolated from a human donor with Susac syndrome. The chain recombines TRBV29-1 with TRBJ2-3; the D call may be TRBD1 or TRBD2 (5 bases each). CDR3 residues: CSAGHGEGTDTQYF. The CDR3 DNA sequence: TGCAGCGCGGGGCATGGTGAGGGCACAGATACGCAGTATTTT.